A few counts support the clone carrying this T cell receptor beta chain. Its cognate antigen is unknown. This sample is drawn from a study of beta chain features in type 1 diabetes. Study observations and caveats: Moderate yet significant TCRB CDR3 shortening was seen in Type 1 diabetes patients in all four CD4+ subsets.

All of the isolated RNA was reverse transcribed, so expressed TCRB transcripts were sequenced. The table came from immunoSEQ multiplex PCR; TCRdb's copy has only in-frame clones and leaves some out. The sample gives 200,000 to 250,000 clones, approximately 15% of which show up once; roughly 0.019% is in the top ten. V was clipped by 0 bases and J by 7 bases, with 13 bases between them. The length of the CDR3 is 14 residues. Looked up from germline, CDR1 is GTSNPN and CDR2 is SVGIG (reference sequence). The chain is built from TRBV30 and TRBJ1-5; D is uncertain. The TCR comes from a man aged 25-45 years with type 1 diabetes. Sequences were obtained from naive CD4+ T cells from blood. CDR3 coding DNA: TGTGCCTGGAGTGTATCCGGGGTTAGCCAGCCCCAGCATTTT. It codes for CAWSVSGVSQPQHF.